The 5 T cell receptor beta chains presented below share a single source sample, sequenced in a study of T cell responses to AZD1222 COVID-19 vaccine. Some clones are missing from TCRdb's copy, which holds only in-frame ones; the method was immunoSEQ multiplex PCR. The sample records about 150,000 clones, roughly 91% being singletons. The sample was peripheral blood, taken 28 days after the second AZD1222 dose. The receptor set was obtained from an adult who received the AZD1222 COVID-19 vaccine.

The gene calls are TRBV9 and TRBJ2-3; the D is unclear. CDR1 is SGDLS and CDR2 is YYNGEE in the germline V gene. The CDR3 has 16 amino acids. V was shortened by 1 base and J by 2 bases, with 14 bases between the two germline ends. CDR3 bases: TGTGCCAGCAGCGTAAACTACCTCGGTAACACAGATACGCAGTATTTT. Translated: CASSVNYLGNTDTQYF.

The rearrangement uses TRBV5-1 and TRBJ1-1, with D perhaps matching TRBD1 (5 bases). CDR1 and CDR2 from the germline V gene are SGHRS and YFSETQ. Between the trimmed V and J ends, which lost 6 bases and 3 bases, there was a span of 21 bases. This CDR3 has 16 amino acids. The CDR3 here is CASTVNWGIADTEAFF. The CDR3 DNA reads TGCGCCAGCACGGTGAATTGGGGGATAGCCGACACTGAAGCTTTCTTT.

The chain uses TRBV28 and TRBJ1-2, with D perhaps TRBD1 (6 bases). Germline CDR1 and CDR2: MDHEN and SYDVKM. V dropped 3 bases and J dropped 2 bases, with 10 bases sitting between them. The CDR3 contains 14 residues. CDR3 sequence reads: CASSFDRKNYGYTF. In DNA, the CDR3 is TGTGCCAGCAGTTTTGACAGGAAAAACTATGGCTACACCTTC.

Here the CDR3 DNA reads TGTGCCAGCAGCTTAGTAGGACAGTCCTACGAGCAGTACTTC. Translated: CASSLVGQSYEQYF. The gene calls are TRBV7-2 and TRBJ2-7, with D maybe TRBD1 (6 bases). The CDR3 is 14 residues long. CDR1 and CDR2 (germline): SGHTA, FQGNSA. Trimming shortened V by 1 base and J by 1 base, and 8 bases separated the two germline ends. The full variable domain, its missing parts supplied by reference TRBV7-2 and TRBJ2-7, is GAGVSQSPSNKVTEKGKDVELRCDPISGHTALYWYRQSLGQGLEFLIYFQGNSAPDKSGLPSDRFSAERTGGSVSTLTIQRTQQEDSAVYLCASSLVGQSYEQYFGPGTRLTVT.

This clone was picked up one time. The chain recombines TRBV18 with TRBJ2-7, with D perhaps matching TRBD1 (5 bases). The CDR3 extends over 14 amino acids. V was trimmed by 2 bases and J by 3 bases, leaving 11 bases between them. Germline CDR1 is KGHSH and CDR2 is LQKENI. CDR3 region: CASSPSAGHYEQYF. CDR3 DNA: TGTGCCAGCTCACCATCTGCAGGGCACTACGAGCAGTACTTC. Supplemented by reference TRBV18 and TRBJ2-7, the full variable domain reads NAGVMQNPRHLVRRRGQEARLRCSPMKGHSHVYWYRQLPEEGLKFMVYLQKENIIDESGMPKERFSAEFPKEGPSILRIQQVVRGDSAAYFCASSPSAGHYEQYFGPGTRLTVT.